This T cell receptor beta chain is drawn from a study of blood T cell repertoires in COVID-19. Study in general: PBMCs, B-cell-depleted T cells, or T cells were the source of the cDNA or gDNA that made up the material.

Seattle patients were enrolled while actively infected and followed longitudinally. The V and J ends lost 1 base and 5 bases respectively, with 5 bases between them. Germline CDR1 reads SQVTM; CDR2 reads ANQGSEA. CDR3 size: 11 residues. How the authors handled the data: Quantification of nucleated cells was approximated via reference gene primer amplification. The table came from immunoSEQ multiplex PCR; TCRdb's copy has only in-frame clones and leaves some out. V and J calls plus clone size are reproduced from that table; the DNA served to infer D and trimming. The data contain 200,000 to 300,000 clones, roughly 79% of them singletons. This clone was observed a few times.

This sequence originates from a woman older than 75 with COVID-19, enrolled during active disease. The J gene is TRBJ1-2, the V gene TRBV29-1, with D perhaps TRBD1 (5 bases). Sequencing was carried out using peripheral blood. CDR3 bases: TGCAGCGTTGAAGGGACATATGGCTACACCTTC. Translation: CSVEGTYGYTF.